These 22 T cell receptor beta chains were all obtained from the same sample, sequenced in a study of control samples from healthy donors and cancer patients. Data came from immunoSEQ multiplex PCR; TCRdb stores just in-frame clones and leaves some out. The table lists about 220,000 clones, about 94% of them singletons. Sequenced sample: blood. The origin of the receptors is a man between 45 and 60 years old in good health.

For the CDR3, the DNA is TGTGCCAGCAGCTTTCCAGTAGGGGCGCTTGGCTACACCTTC. This codes for CASSFPVGALGYTF. The V gene is TRBV6-4, the J gene TRBJ1-2, with D tentatively TRBD1 (5 bases). This CDR3 comprises 14 residues. CDR1 and CDR2 from the germline V gene are MRHNA and SNTAGT. V was trimmed by 6 bases and J by 7 bases, leaving 18 bases between them.

This rearrangement joins TRBV7-2 to TRBJ1-2; TRBD1 matches 8 bases. Germline trimming cut 0 bases from V and 7 bases from J; bases unmatched to any gene: 4. CDR3 size: 14 residues. Germline V CDR1 and CDR2: SGHTA, FQGNSA. The CDR3 sequence is CASSLATGEGGYTF. CDR3 bases: TGTGCCAGCAGCTTAGCGACAGGGGAGGGTGGCTACACCTTC.

The chain links TRBV2 to TRBJ1-1, with TRBD1 identical over 7 bases. The germline gives CDR1 SNHLY, CDR2 FYNNEI. The CDR3 contains 14 residues. The V gene end was trimmed by 4 bases and the J gene end by 7 bases; junction bases not matched to a gene: 9. The CDR3 DNA reads as TGTGCCAGCAGTGGAATCCCGGGACAGAGTGAAGCTTTCTTT. It encodes CASSGIPGQSEAFF.

CDR3 bases: TGTGCCAGCAGCTTAGCGAAAGGCCATAGCTCCTATAATTCACCCCTCCACTTT. This codes for CASSLAKGHSSYNSPLHF. The chain combines TRBV7-2 with TRBJ1-6; D unclear. V was clipped by 0 bases and J by 0 bases, with 12 bases between them. Per germline, CDR1 SGHTA and CDR2 FQGNSA. This CDR3 contains 18 residues.

The J gene is TRBJ2-2, the V gene TRBV19; D call uncertain. This CDR3 is built from 12 residues. With 7 bases removed from V and 4 bases from J, the gap between germline ends came to 7 bases. CDR1 LNHDA and CDR2 SQIVND come from the germline V gene (reference sequence). The CDR3 protein is CASTSATGELFF. As DNA, the CDR3 is TGTGCCAGTACCTCAGCCACCGGGGAGCTGTTTTTT.

V is TRBV3-1 (or the pseudogene TRBV3-2) and J is TRBJ1-5, with a possible D match to TRBD1 (5 bases). The CDR3 has 15 amino acids. Germline CDR1 and CDR2: LGHDT and YNNKEL (reference sequence). Trimming pared 4 bases from V and 1 base from J, leaving 11 bases between. Here the CDR3 reads CASSRGGASNQPQHF. The CDR3 DNA reads TGTGCCAGCAGCCGAGGAGGGGCCAGCAATCAGCCCCAGCATTTT.

V gene TRBV11-2 combines with J gene TRBJ1-2; D remains unclear. The V and J ends lost 5 bases and 8 bases respectively, with 9 bases between them. Germline lookup yields CDR1 SGHAT and CDR2 FQNNGV. This CDR3 comprises 11 residues. The CDR3 bases are TGTGCCAGCAGCCTGAGCTGGGGCTACACCTTC. It yields the protein CASSLSWGYTF.

The chain has TRBV6-6 and TRBJ1-3; D ambiguous. The CDR3 length is 16 residues. V lost 4 bases to trimming and J lost 0 bases, with 13 bases between them. The V gene's germline CDR1 is MNHNY and CDR2 SVGAGI (reference sequence). CDR3 amino acids: CASSFTALTSGNTIYF. The DNA of the CDR3 is TGTGCCAGCAGTTTTACGGCCCTGACCTCTGGAAACACCATATATTTT.

The V gene is TRBV6-2 or TRBV6-3, the J gene TRBJ2-5, with D perhaps matching TRBD1 or TRBD2 (6 bases each). The germline V gene has CDR1 MNHEY and CDR2 SVGEGT. This CDR3 has 15 amino acids. V was shortened by 7 bases and J by 5 bases, with 20 bases between the two germline ends. The CDR3 here is CASTPTGASGETQYF. CDR3 nucleotide sequence: TGTGCCAGCACCCCGACGGGGGCCAGCGGGGAGACCCAGTACTTC.

The chain carries TRBV5-1 and TRBJ1-3; a possible D gene is TRBD1 (6 bases). CDR1 and CDR2 from the germline V gene are SGHRS and YFSETQ. The CDR3 is 16 residues long. Trimming stripped 0 bases from V and 2 bases from J, with 12 bases between. For the CDR3, the DNA is TGCGCCAGCAGCTTGGGACTTGGGGGGCCTGGAAACACCATATATTTT. The encoded protein is CASSLGLGGPGNTIYF.

This chain connects TRBV4-2 to TRBJ2-3, with 9 bases fitting TRBD1. The junction had 0 bases not matched to a gene; V was cut back by 4 bases and J by 1 base. From germline, CDR1 is LGHNA and CDR2 YNFKEQ. CDR3 size: 14 residues. The CDR3: CASSRDRGTDTQYF. The CDR3 nucleotides read TGTGCCAGCAGCCGGGACAGGGGCACAGATACGCAGTATTTT.

The chain employs TRBV28 and TRBJ1-2; tentative D call: TRBD1 (6 bases). V was cut by 5 bases and J by 7 bases, with 20 bases left in between. The CDR3 is 15 residues long. Per the germline V gene, CDR1 is MDHEN and CDR2 is SYDVKM. This CDR3 reads CASSTPQGGQAGYTF. The CDR3 nucleotides read TGTGCCAGCAGTACACCACAGGGAGGTCAGGCTGGCTACACCTTC.

V gene TRBV28 combines with J gene TRBJ2-5, with a possible D match to TRBD1 (5 bases). V lost 10 bases and J 0 bases, leaving 15 bases between the germline ends. The CDR3 is made up of 14 amino acids. Germline CDR1 is MDHEN and CDR2 is SYDVKM. CDR3 bases: TGTGCCACTCGGAGTACGACAGACCAAGAGACCCAGTACTTC. Translating it yields CATRSTTDQETQYF.

The chain has TRBV28 and TRBJ1-2, with 8 bases lining up with TRBD1. J lost 4 bases, V lost 5 bases, and 3 bases had no gene match. In germline, CDR1 is MDHEN, CDR2 SYDVKM. The CDR3 covers 13 residues. The CDR3 loop reads CASSAGGSYGYTF. CDR3 in DNA: TGTGCCAGCAGTGCAGGGGGCAGCTATGGCTACACCTTC.

The chain recombines TRBV29-1 with TRBJ1-1, with TRBD1 matching over 8 bases. There are 14 residues in the CDR3. CDR1 SQVTM and CDR2 ANQGSEA come from the germline V gene. J lost 1 base, V lost 0 bases, and 1 base had no gene match. In nucleotides, the CDR3 is TGCAGCGTTGAAGAAGGGACAGGGAACACTGAAGCTTTCTTT. It codes for CSVEEGTGNTEAFF.

This chain links TRBV5-5 with TRBJ1-5; D unclear. The CDR3 contains 13 residues. Germline values: CDR1 SGHKS, CDR2 YYEKEE (reference sequence). Trimming cost V 5 bases and J 8 bases, with 14 bases left between them. CDR3 amino acids: CASSIEGEKPQHF. The DNA for the CDR3 is TGTGCCAGCAGTATAGAGGGAGAGAAGCCCCAGCATTTT.

The rearrangement links TRBV6-5 to TRBJ1-6; D might be TRBD1 (6 bases). V was clipped by 6 bases and J by 9 bases, with 15 bases between them. CDR3 length: 14 residues. In germline, CDR1 is MNHEY, CDR2 SVGAGI. The CDR3 DNA reads as TGTGCCAGCAGCCCCGGGGACATCCTTTCACCCCTCCACTTT. This codes for CASSPGDILSPLHF.

This chain links TRBV7-9 with TRBJ1-2, with a tentative D call TRBD1 (5 bases). Trimming removed 2 bases from V and 1 base from J, with 17 bases in between. The CDR3 spans 17 residues. Germline V gene data show CDR1 as SEHNR and CDR2 as FQNEAQ (reference sequence). Written as DNA, the CDR3 is TGTGCCAGCAGCTTAATGGTAGGGACCCCCGATAACTATGGCTACACCTTC. Amino acids: CASSLMVGTPDNYGYTF.

The CDR3, as DNA: TGCGCCAGCAGCCCCGGGGACGGAACCTACGAGCAGTACTTC. Its translation: CASSPGDGTYEQYF. The V and J genes are TRBV4-3 and TRBJ2-7; D is possibly TRBD1 or TRBD2 (5 bases each). V was trimmed by 4 bases and J by 2 bases, leaving 12 bases between them. The CDR3 has 14 residues. Germline CDR1 is LGHNA and CDR2 is YSLEER.

V usage is TRBV6-5 and J usage is TRBJ1-5; unclear D gene. V lost 2 bases and J 3 bases, leaving 5 bases between the germline ends. CDR3 length: 13 amino acids. The germline gives CDR1 MNHEY, CDR2 SVGAGI. CDR3 in amino acids: CASSYDSNQPQHF. The CDR3 DNA sequence: TGTGCCAGCAGTTACGACTCCAATCAGCCCCAGCATTTT.

The rearrangement uses TRBV6-5 and TRBJ1-2; possible D gene TRBD1, 6 bases. CDR1 and CDR2 (germline): MNHEY, SVGAGI. The CDR3 is 12 residues long. V dropped 2 bases and J dropped 8 bases, with 9 bases sitting between them. In nucleotides, the CDR3 is TGTGCCAGCAGTTACCCGGGGGGCGGCTACACCTTC. Its translation is CASSYPGGGYTF.

V usage is TRBV25-1 and J usage is TRBJ2-3; 8 positions match TRBD2. Per germline, CDR1 MGHDK and CDR2 SYGVNS. V lost 8 bases and J lost 4; bases outside the gene matches: 11. The CDR3 contains 15 residues. The CDR3 coding sequence is TGTGCCAGCGGAGAACGGGGGGGCTCCCCAGATACGCAGTATTTT. Its protein is CASGERGGSPDTQYF.